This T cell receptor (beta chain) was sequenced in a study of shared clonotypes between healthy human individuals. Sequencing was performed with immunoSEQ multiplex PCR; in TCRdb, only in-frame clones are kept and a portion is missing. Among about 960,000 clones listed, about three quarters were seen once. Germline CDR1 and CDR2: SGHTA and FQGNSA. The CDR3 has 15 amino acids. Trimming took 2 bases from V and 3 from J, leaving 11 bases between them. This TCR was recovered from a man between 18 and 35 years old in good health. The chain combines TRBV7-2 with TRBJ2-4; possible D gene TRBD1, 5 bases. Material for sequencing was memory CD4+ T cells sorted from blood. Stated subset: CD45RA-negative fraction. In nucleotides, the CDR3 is TGTGCCAGCAGCTTAAAAACAGGAGACAAAAACATTCAGTACTTC. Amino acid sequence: CASSLKTGDKNIQYF.